A selection of T cell receptor beta chains follows, all from one sample in a study of T-cell reconstitution after alpha-beta-depleted transplantation in children. One entry per CDR3 protein, called by TCRdb with MiXCR from the PCR reads. The table records some 520,000 distinct CDR3 sequences, about 30% of them present only once. The input for sequencing was PBMCs from the stem cell graft donor, taken from the stem cell graft. The receptor source for this set is a human donor who donated a stem cell graft to a child with aplastic anemia. Each CDR3 is given with its conserved first and last residue. A D gene is named only where the DNA matches it firmly. The size field is filled for only some rows; it gives once, few, many or a size class.

V,J,D,size,DNA,CDR3
TRBV20-1,TRBJ1-5,NA,few,TGCAGTGCTAGGGTGGGAATCTTAAGTCAGCCCCAGCATTTT,CSARVGILSQPQHF
TRBV20-1,TRBJ1-2,NA,NA,TGCAGTGCTGGCTCAGGCTATGGCTACACCTTC,CSAGSGYGYTF
TRBV10-3,TRBJ1-5,TRBD1,few,TGTGCCATCAGTGAGTCGACAGGGGAGTTGCAGCCCCAGCATTTT,CAISESTGELQPQHF
TRBV12-3/TRBV12-4,TRBJ2-1,NA,NA,TGTGCCAGCAGACTCTCTTACAATGAGCAGTTCTTC,CASRLSYNEQFF
TRBV28,TRBJ2-3,TRBD2,NA,TGTGCCAGCAGTTCCCTCCTAAGCGGGAGAATCGATACGCAGTATTTT,CASSSLLSGRIDTQYF
TRBV2,TRBJ1-5,NA,NA,TGTGCCAGCAGTGAAAGGTCGACGGGCCCCTATAGCAATCAGCCCCAGCATTTT,CASSERSTGPYSNQPQHF
TRBV20-1,TRBJ1-2,TRBD1,NA,TGCAGTGCTAGGGACAGGGACTCCTTCTATGGCTACACCTTC,CSARDRDSFYGYTF
TRBV29-1,TRBJ2-1,TRBD2,few,TGCAGCGTTGAACGGGCTAGCGGTGCGGGTTCCAATGAGCAGTTCTTC,CSVERASGAGSNEQFF
TRBV16,TRBJ1-6,NA,NA,TGTGCCAGCAGCGCCCCGGGGGACTATAATTCACCCCTCCACTTT,CASSAPGDYNSPLHF
TRBV7-2,TRBJ1-1,NA,NA,TGTGCCAGCAGCTTAGGGGCAGGGGCCCTGAACACTGAAGCTTTCTTT,CASSLGAGALNTEAFF
TRBV7-2,TRBJ1-5,TRBD1,many,TGTGCCAGCAGCAAGGGACAGAATCAGCCCCAGCATTTT,CASSKGQNQPQHF
TRBV30,TRBJ2-2,NA,NA,TGTGCCTGGAGTGTAACCGGTGGGCTAGGGGAGCTGTTTTTT,CAWSVTGGLGELFF
TRBV5-1,TRBJ2-3,NA,NA,TGCGCCAGCAGCTTGGCCTTTTTAGGGGGTGGCACAGATACGCAGTATTTT,CASSLAFLGGGTDTQYF
TRBV29-1,TRBJ2-7,TRBD2,NA,TGCAGCGTGGCTAGCGGGAGGGCCCTTGGAAGCGAGCAGTACTTC,CSVASGRALGSEQYF
TRBV29-1,TRBJ1-1,NA,few,TGCAGCGTTGGGAGGCAGTACACTGAAGCTTTCTTT,CSVGRQYTEAFF
TRBV7-9,TRBJ2-5,NA,NA,TGTGCCAGCACCGCAGGGTTAAAGGAGACCCAGTACTTC,CASTAGLKETQYF
TRBV2,TRBJ1-1,NA,NA,TGTGCCAGCAGTGAAGGTCCATACACTGAAGCTTTCTTT,CASSEGPYTEAFF
TRBV7-2,TRBJ1-1,TRBD1,NA,TGTGCCAGCAGCTCACGAGGACAGGGGACCACTGAAGCTTTCTTT,CASSSRGQGTTEAFF
TRBV6-1,TRBJ1-2,NA,NA,TGTGCCAGCAGCCAAAGATGGCATCGGCAGACAATTTACTATGGCTACACCTTC,CASSQRWHRQTIYYGYTF
TRBV20-1,TRBJ2-7,NA,NA,TGCAGTGCTAGCTGGGACTCACCCTACGAGCAGTACTTC,CSASWDSPYEQYF
TRBV6-5,TRBJ2-7,NA,NA,TGTGCCAGCAGTTACTCGGGTAGCGGATACTACGAGCAGTACTTC,CASSYSGSGYYEQYF
TRBV12-3/TRBV12-4,TRBJ1-5,TRBD1,NA,TGTGCCAGCAGTTGGACAGGTAGCAATCAGCCCAAGCATTTT,CASSWTGSNQPKHF
TRBV20-1,TRBJ1-5,NA,few,TGCAGTGCTAGAGATCCCCGGTCTGGCAATCAGCCCCAGCATTTT,CSARDPRSGNQPQHF
TRBV19,TRBJ1-2,NA,few,TGTGCCAGTAGTGTAATAGACGCGGGACGCACCTATGGCTACACCTTC,CASSVIDAGRTYGYTF
TRBV5-5,TRBJ1-5,NA,few,TGTGCCAGCAGCTTTGGGGGCAATAGCAATCAGCCCCAGCATTTT,CASSFGGNSNQPQHF
TRBV20-1,TRBJ1-3,NA,NA,TGCAGTGCTGGGGTTTCTGGAAATACCATATATTTT,CSAGVSGNTIYF
TRBV20-1,TRBJ2-1,NA,few,TGCAGTGCTAGAGTCGGGAGCTCCTACAATGAGCAGTTCTTC,CSARVGSSYNEQFF
TRBV5-1,TRBJ2-3,NA,NA,TGCGCCAGCAGCTTGGATCTAGCGAACACAGATACGCAGTATTTT,CASSLDLANTDTQYF
TRBV9,TRBJ2-1,TRBD2,NA,TGTGCCAGCAGCGTAGGGCAGGCGGGAGACCAGTTCTTC,CASSVGQAGDQFF
TRBV12-3/TRBV12-4,TRBJ1-1,NA,NA,TGTGCCAGCAGCCTAGAGGGTCGGGGTCTTGAAGCTTTCTTT,CASSLEGRGLEAFF
TRBV12-5,TRBJ2-2,NA,NA,TGTGCTAGTGGTGCGGACCCGAACACCGGGGAGCTGTTTTTT,CASGADPNTGELFF
TRBV7-2,TRBJ1-1,NA,few,TGTGCCAGCAGCTCAAGAGATGGGGTTGGGAACACTGAAGCTTTCTTT,CASSSRDGVGNTEAFF
TRBV20-1,TRBJ2-7,NA,few,TGCAGTGGCGGGCGGGCGGGAAACGAGCAGTACTTC,CSGGRAGNEQYF
TRBV28,TRBJ1-1,NA,NA,TGTGCCAGCAGGACAAACTCTGAAGCTTTCTTT,CASRTNSEAFF
TRBV20-1,TRBJ1-2,NA,NA,TGCAGTGCTAGAGATCTGGCGGATAACTATGGCTACACCTTC,CSARDLADNYGYTF
TRBV3-1,TRBJ1-4,TRBD1,NA,TGTGCCAGCAGCCGCGGAAGACAGGGGACTAATGAAAAACTGTTTTTT,CASSRGRQGTNEKLFF
TRBV28,TRBJ2-7,NA,few,TGTGCCAGCAGCCCAAGGTCTCTAAATACCTACGAGCAGTACTTC,CASSPRSLNTYEQYF
TRBV6-1,TRBJ2-3,NA,NA,TGTGCCAGCAGGGGGACACGGCTTGGCACAGATACGCAGTATTTT,CASRGTRLGTDTQYF
TRBV12-3/TRBV12-4,TRBJ2-1,NA,NA,TGTGCCAGCAGACCGGGACAAGACAATGAGCAGTTCTTC,CASRPGQDNEQFF
TRBV9,TRBJ1-2,TRBD1,NA,TGTGCCAGCAGCGTCGGGACAGGGGACTATGGCTACACCTTC,CASSVGTGDYGYTF
TRBV3-1,TRBJ1-1,NA,few,TGTGCCAGCAGACATCACGGGACCCCACGGGGCGAGAACACTGAAGCTTTCTTT,CASRHHGTPRGENTEAFF
TRBV7-2,TRBJ2-7,TRBD2,few,TGTGCCAGCAGCTTAGTGCGGGAGGCAAGCGAGCAGTACTTC,CASSLVREASEQYF
TRBV7-3,TRBJ2-1,TRBD1,NA,TGTGCCAGCAGCTCTCCCGGGACAGGGGTGAATGAGCAGTTCTTC,CASSSPGTGVNEQFF